This TCR beta chain derives from a study of blood T cell repertoires in COVID-19 (dated by TCRdb to 2019 to 2021). Background for the entire study: Samples from collaborators originated in the United States, Italy and Spain and spanned both the acute and convalescent phases of COVID-19. The prospective study material was composed of cDNA or gDNA derived from T cells, B-cell-depleted T cells, or PBMCs. Subjects who had been exposed to COVID-19, were actively infected with it, or had recovered from it provided the deeply sampled blood TCRbeta repertoires that made up the dataset. The repertoires were released in a freely available public database intended as a resource for research on the immune response to SARS-CoV-2. Sample metadata almost always included a de-identified subject ID, COVID-19 status, age in years and sex. Where available, HLA class I and class II types were taken from metadata supplied by the sample provider and were not determined by assay-based typing. The samples were drawn from the first 160 participants of the ongoing ImmuneRACE study and from 1,254 subjects provided by 6 global collaborators.

On the study overall, not on this receptor specifically: Clinical and demographic metadata were provided uncurated, with the amount varying by source and participant.

CDR1 and CDR2 (KGHSH, LQKENI) derive from the germline V gene. Between the V and J ends, shortened by 5 bases and 7 bases respectively, the junction contains 12 bases. From its cysteine to its phenylalanine, the CDR3 spans 12 amino acids. Only the CDR3 DNA stays, 36 bases, in frame from base 1. TCRbeta CDR3 regions were amplified from genomic DNA by means of the immunoSEQ Assay, a bias-controlled multiplex PCR. The paper's processing steps were these. Within the assay, amplification of reference gene primers was used to estimate how many nucleated cells each sample contained. Sequence reads were collapsed and filtered to measure the absolute abundance of every unique TCRbeta CDR3 rearrangement. For each sample, productive Simpson clonality was calculated as the square root of Simpson's diversity index over productive rearrangements. The clones in this table, taken by TCRdb from immuneACCESS, are in-frame only. Not every clone is retained; where verified, under half of the shortfall comes from an unresolved V gene, and the cause of the rest is unknown. V and J calls and clone size follow that table, whereas D and trimming were derived from the DNA. This sample comprises about 120,000 clones, roughly 89% of them detected only once. The ten top clones hold 3.8% of the sample.

One collaborating source in Seattle enrolled patients during active infection and followed them longitudinally through the course of disease. Each collaborating institution followed its own protocols to collect whole blood in K2EDTA tubes. Collaborator samples were shipped for TCRbeta analysis as frozen whole blood, isolated PBMCs, or DNA extracted from either sample type. In the case of this clone: The antigen this receptor binds is unknown. There are no base qualities to consult, and no much larger clone falls within one base.

The chain joins TRBV18 to TRBJ2-7; possibly the D gene is TRBD1, per 6 matching bases. The receptor was isolated from a woman between 55 and 75 years old with COVID-19, enrolled during active disease. The sequenced sample was peripheral blood. The CDR3 here reads CASSSDREEQYF. The nucleotide sequence reads TGTGCCAGCTCATCGGACAGAGAGGAGCAGTACTTC.